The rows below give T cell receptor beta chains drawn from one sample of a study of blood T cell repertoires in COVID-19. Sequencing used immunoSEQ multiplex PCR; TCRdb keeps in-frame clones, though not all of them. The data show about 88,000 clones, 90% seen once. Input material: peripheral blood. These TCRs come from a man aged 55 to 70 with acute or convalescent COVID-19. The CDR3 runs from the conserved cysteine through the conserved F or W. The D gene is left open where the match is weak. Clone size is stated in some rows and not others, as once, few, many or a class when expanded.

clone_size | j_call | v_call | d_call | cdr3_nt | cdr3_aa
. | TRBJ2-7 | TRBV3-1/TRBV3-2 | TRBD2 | TGTGCCAGCAGCCTCCGACAGCATTCTGACCTAGCGGCTTCCTACGAGCAGTACTTC | CASSLRQHSDLAASYEQYF
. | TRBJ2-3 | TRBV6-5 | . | TGTGCCAGCAGTATAGCCCGGAGCACAGATACGCAGTATTTT | CASSIARSTDTQYF
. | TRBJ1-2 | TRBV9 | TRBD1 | TGTGCCAGCAGCCCGGGACAGGTGGGCTACACCTTC | CASSPGQVGYTF
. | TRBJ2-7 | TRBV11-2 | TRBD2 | TGTGCCAGCAGCCGACGCCATACCTCAGCGGGAGAAACCTCCTACGAGCAGTACTTC | CASSRRHTSAGETSYEQYF
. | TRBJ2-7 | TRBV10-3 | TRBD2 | TGTGCCATCAGTGATGGGACTAGCGGAACCTACGAGCAGTACTTC | CAISDGTSGTYEQYF
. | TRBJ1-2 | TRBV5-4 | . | TGTGCCAGCAGCTTGCAGGACAGAAACTATGGCTACACCTTC | CASSLQDRNYGYTF
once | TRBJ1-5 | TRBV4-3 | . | TGCGCCAGCAGCCAAGGAGTAGGTCGGGAACAGCCCCAGCATTTT | CASSQGVGREQPQHF
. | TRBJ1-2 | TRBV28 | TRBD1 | TGTGCCAGCAGCACACAGGGGCCCTATGGCTACACCTTC | CASSTQGPYGYTF
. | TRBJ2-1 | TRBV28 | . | TGTGCCAGCAGTAGTTCAGGTGTGGGTGAGCAGTTCTTC | CASSSSGVGEQFF
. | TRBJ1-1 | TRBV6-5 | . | TGTGCCAGCAGTTTGGAGCGGGGCCGCACTGAAGCTTTCTTT | CASSLERGRTEAFF
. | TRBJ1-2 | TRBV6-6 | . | TGTGCCAGCATGGGGGCCCCCAATGATGGCTACACCTTC | CASMGAPNDGYTF
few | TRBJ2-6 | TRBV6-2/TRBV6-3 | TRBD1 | TGTGCCAGCAGTTCCCAGGGGGCCACTGGGGCCAACGTCCTGACTTTC | CASSSQGATGANVLTF
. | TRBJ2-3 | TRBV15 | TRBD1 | TGTGCCACCAGCAGCCCACCGGACAGGGGAAGCACAGATACGCAGTATTTT | CATSSPPDRGSTDTQYF
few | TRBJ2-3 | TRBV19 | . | TGTGCCAGTAGTATCTCTGAGGATACGCAGTATTTT | CASSISEDTQYF
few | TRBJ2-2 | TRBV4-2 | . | TGTGCCAGCAGCCAAGGTCGGCAGGGGTCCACCGGGGAGCTGTTTTTT | CASSQGRQGSTGELFF
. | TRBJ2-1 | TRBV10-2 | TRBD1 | TGCGCCGCTCAAGGACAGGGGAGTTTCTACAATGAGCAGTTCTTC | CAAQGQGSFYNEQFF
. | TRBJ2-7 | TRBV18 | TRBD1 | TGTGCCAGCTCACCAATAGGGACAGGGAGATACGAGCAGTACTTC | CASSPIGTGRYEQYF
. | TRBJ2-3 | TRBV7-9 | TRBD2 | TGTGCCAGCAGCTCTCAACCGGGACTAGCGCCCTATACGCAGTATTTT | CASSSQPGLAPYTQYF
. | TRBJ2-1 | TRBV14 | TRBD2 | TGTGCCAGCAGCCAAGACCTGGGGCTAGCGGGGGGTTGGGATGAGCAGTTCTTC | CASSQDLGLAGGWDEQFF
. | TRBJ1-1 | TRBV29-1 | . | TGCAGCGTTGAAGATTGGCAGGGCTCCACTGAAGCTTTCTTT | CSVEDWQGSTEAFF
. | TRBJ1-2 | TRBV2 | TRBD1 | TGTGCCAGCAGTGAGGGGACAGCCGGTTTCTATGGCTACACCTTC | CASSEGTAGFYGYTF
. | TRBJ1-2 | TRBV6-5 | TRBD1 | TGTGCCAGTATGGACAGGCCGGAATTGGGCTACACCTTC | CASMDRPELGYTF
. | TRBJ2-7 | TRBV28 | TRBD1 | TGTGCCAGCAGTTCCCGGGACAGTGTGGAGCAGTACTTC | CASSSRDSVEQYF
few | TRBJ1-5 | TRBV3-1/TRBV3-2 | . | TGTGCCAGCAGCCCCGAGGAAGGCCGGCCCCAGCATTTT | CASSPEEGRPQHF
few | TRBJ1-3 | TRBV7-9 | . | TGTGCCAGCACCTACACGACAGGCACCTCTGGAAACACCATATATTTT | CASTYTTGTSGNTIYF
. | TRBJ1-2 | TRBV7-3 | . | TGTGCCAGCAGCTCCCGACCGGGCCGGGAGGGCTACACCTTC | CASSSRPGREGYTF
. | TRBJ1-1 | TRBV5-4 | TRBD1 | TGTGCCAGCAGCATTGACAGGGGGGCCACTGAAGCTTTCTTT | CASSIDRGATEAFF
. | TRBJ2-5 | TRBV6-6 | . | TGTGCCAGCAGTTCTAATCGCCAGGGGCAAGAGACCCAGTACTTC | CASSSNRQGQETQYF